The 9 T cell receptor beta chains reported below all come from one sample, sequenced in a study of CD8+ T cells in alopecia areata. Sequencing templates came from extracted RNA that was reverse transcribed into cDNA. TCRdb's table, derived via immunoSEQ multiplex PCR, lists solely in-frame clones and lacks some. This table has about 180,000 clones, more than 60% appearing once. The sample consisted of CD4+ T cells sorted from blood, taken at week 0. These receptors were taken from a human donor with alopecia areata.

This clone turned up a few times. This chain joins TRBV11-1 and TRBJ2-5, with unresolved D. V lost 3 bases and J 6 bases, leaving 11 bases between the germline ends. The CDR3 has 13 amino acids. The V gene's germline CDR1 is SGHAT and CDR2 FQDESV (reference sequence). Written as DNA, the CDR3 is TGTGCCAGCAGCTTGTCCCCAGAGAAGACCCAGTACTTC. It translates to CASSLSPEKTQYF.

The V gene is TRBV29-1, the J gene TRBJ2-5, with 12 bases identical to TRBD1. CDR3 length equals 14 residues. The J segment lost 5 bases and the V segment lost 6 bases, leaving 7 bases of the junction unmatched. Germline V gene lookup returns CDR1 SQVTM and CDR2 ANQGSEA. In nucleotides, the CDR3 is TGCAGCGTACGGGACAGGGGGCGCGGGGAGACCCAGTACTTC. Amino acid sequence: CSVRDRGRGETQYF.

The gene calls are TRBV15 and TRBJ1-1; D not resolved. Germline loops: CDR1 LNHNV, CDR2 YYDKDF (reference sequence). V dropped 0 bases and J dropped 2 bases, with 4 bases sitting between them. This CDR3 region has 13 residues. The CDR3 DNA reads as TGTGCCACCAGCAGAGATCTTAACACTGAAGCTTTCTTT. Amino acid sequence: CATSRDLNTEAFF.

The chain has TRBV5-1 and TRBJ2-5; either TRBD1 or TRBD2 may supply D (5 bases each). Germline V lookup: CDR1 SGHRS, CDR2 YFSETQ. The V end was cut by 0 bases, the J end by 5 bases, with 8 bases between. This CDR3 contains 13 residues. CDR3 DNA: TGCGCCAGCAGCTTGGCGGGGCTGGAGACCCAGTACTTC. Translating gives CASSLAGLETQYF.

V and J are TRBV29-1 and TRBJ1-1; D remains ambiguous. The CDR3 totals 12 residues. Germline CDR1 is SQVTM and CDR2 is ANQGSEA. V was trimmed by 5 bases and J by 1 base, leaving 8 bases between them. The CDR3 loop is CSVSPANTEAFF. The CDR3 coding sequence is TGCAGCGTTAGTCCGGCGAACACTGAAGCTTTCTTT.

The rearrangement joins TRBV7-9 to TRBJ1-6, with 7 nucleotides matching TRBD1. Germline V gives CDR1 SEHNR, CDR2 FQNEAQ (reference sequence). The CDR3 runs 16 residues. Losses at the gene ends were 0 bases for V and 6 bases for J; bases not matched to a gene: 5. CDR3 in DNA: TGTGCCAGCAGCTTAGCCCCTACAGGGGTTAATTCACCCCTCCACTTT. This encodes CASSLAPTGVNSPLHF.

The V gene is TRBV6-1, the J gene TRBJ2-7, with D possibly TRBD1 on 6 matching bases. Deletions cut 6 bases from V and 4 bases from J, with 16 bases between. Germline V gene data show CDR1 as MNHNS and CDR2 as SASEGT. The CDR3 has 14 amino acids. The CDR3 is CASSLRGGLYEQYF. The DNA of the CDR3 is TGTGCCAGCAGCTTGAGAGGGGGATTGTACGAGCAGTACTTC.

This sequence joins TRBV5-1 and TRBJ2-7; D call uncertain. Germline CDR1 and CDR2: SGHRS and YFSETQ. The CDR3 extends over 14 amino acids. The V gene lost 4 bases and the J gene lost 1 base, with 12 bases spanning the gap. DNA of the CDR3: TGCGCCAGCAGCAAAGGCCTCAGGTCCTACGAGCAGTACTTC. It encodes CASSKGLRSYEQYF.

V is TRBV6-5 and J is TRBJ1-2; D unresolved. In germline, CDR1 is MNHEY, CDR2 SVGAGI. The germline V and J ends were trimmed by 0 bases and 10 bases, with 12 bases remaining between them. The length of the CDR3 is 13 residues. The CDR3 protein is CASSYSTQLNYTF. CDR3 coding DNA: TGTGCCAGCAGTTACTCGACCCAGCTCAACTACACCTTC.